The 9 T cell receptor beta chains below come from one sample, sequenced in a study of blood T cell repertoires in COVID-19. Clones were read by immunoSEQ multiplex PCR, and TCRdb kept only the in-frame ones, dropping some. The data contain 130,000 or so clones, approximately 80% of them singletons. The specimen sequenced was peripheral blood. The receptors come from a woman of 80 years or more with acute or convalescent COVID-19.

The chain combines TRBV10-2 with TRBJ1-1, with 8 bases matching TRBD1. Germline lookup yields CDR1 WSHSY and CDR2 SAAADI. Trimming took 3 bases from V and 6 from J; bases not matched to a gene: 12. The CDR3 totals 16 residues. The CDR3 reads CASSESGRGLSPEAFF. CDR3 DNA: TGCGCCAGCAGTGAAAGTGGCAGGGGGCTCTCCCCTGAAGCTTTCTTT.

The rearrangement uses TRBV5-1 and TRBJ2-7; TRBD1 aligns across 8 bases. The CDR3 sequence is 13 residues long. CDR1 and CDR2 (germline): SGHRS, YFSETQ. V lost 6 bases, J lost 3 bases, and 5 bases stayed unmatched. The chain's CDR3 is CASTQGTGYEQYF. The CDR3 region has the DNA TGCGCCAGCACCCAGGGGACAGGCTACGAGCAGTACTTC.

The rearrangement joins TRBV4-2 to TRBJ2-3; D is possibly TRBD2 (7 bases). Germline V gene sequence: CDR1 LGHNA, CDR2 YNFKEQ. Deletions cut 5 bases from V and 6 bases from J, with 18 bases between. The CDR3 is made up of 15 amino acids. This CDR3 reads CASSESGGRDDTQYF. The CDR3 bases are TGTGCCAGCAGCGAGTCGGGGGGCCGGGACGATACGCAGTATTTT.

The chain joins TRBV6-2 or TRBV6-3 to TRBJ1-1, with D perhaps TRBD1 (6 bases). Trimming removed 6 bases from V and 7 bases from J, with 9 bases in between. Germline V gene lookup returns CDR1 MNHEY and CDR2 SVGEGT. CDR3 length: 11 amino acids. DNA of the CDR3: TGTGCCAGCAGCGACAGGTATGAAGCTTTCTTT. It encodes CASSDRYEAFF.

This clone has only one observation. CDR3 sequence (DNA): TGTGCCAGCAATCGGGGGGGTACAGATACGCAGTATTTT. Encoded protein: CASNRGGTDTQYF. V usage is TRBV2 and J usage is TRBJ2-3, with 8 bases identical to TRBD2. The CDR3 spans 13 residues. The ends lost 7 bases at V and 3 bases at J; junction bases unmatched: 3. CDR1 and CDR2 (germline): SNHLY, FYNNEI.

This clone has a single count. The rearrangement links TRBV19 to TRBJ2-1; 8 bases map to TRBD2. The CDR3 consists of 14 residues. Germline V gene data show CDR1 as LNHDA and CDR2 as SQIVND (reference sequence). V lost 3 bases and J lost 8; bases outside the gene matches: 6. The CDR3 nucleotides read TGTGCCAGTAGTATCTCACTAGCGGTCTATGAGCAGTTCTTC. Amino acid sequence: CASSISLAVYEQFF.

This rearrangement joins TRBV7-6 to TRBJ2-2, with 8 bases matching TRBD1. Germline V CDR1 and CDR2: SGHVS, FNYEAQ. This CDR3 region has 14 residues. Trimming at V came to 1 base and at J to 5 bases, leaving 0 bases not matched to a gene. The CDR3 spells CASSLGQGTGELFF. The CDR3 DNA is TGTGCCAGCAGCTTAGGACAGGGGACCGGGGAGCTGTTTTTT.

CDR3 loop: CATVKMRGGIGDEQYF. CDR3 coding DNA: TGTGCCACCGTAAAAATGCGGGGGGGCATCGGGGACGAGCAGTACTTC. The chain links TRBV15 to TRBJ2-7, with TRBD2 matching 9 bases. In germline, CDR1 is LNHNV, CDR2 YYDKDF (reference sequence). The CDR3 consists of 16 residues. Losses at the gene ends were 8 bases for V and 5 bases for J; bases not matched to a gene: 16.

V and J are TRBV27 and TRBJ2-7; D is perhaps TRBD2 (5 bases). Trimming left V 2 bases short and J 3 bases short, with 14 bases between. Looked up from germline, CDR1 is MNHEY and CDR2 is SMNVEV (reference sequence). This CDR3 has 15 amino acids. The CDR3 DNA follows: TGTGCCAGCAGTTTACTGGGCTCTGGAGGCTACGAGCAGTACTTC. Encoded protein: CASSLLGSGGYEQYF.